This TCR beta chain was found in a study of T cells in Graves' hyperthyroidism and ophthalmopathy (dated by TCRdb to about 2019). Describing the broader study: Peripheral blood samples were taken at initial diagnosis, before any treatment was given. To identify distinguishing TCR V-J signatures, a discovery cohort of around 100 patients was used, comprising 43 with Graves' ophthalmopathy and about 59 with stable Graves' hyperthyroidism. Whether ophthalmopathy could be predicted prospectively was tested in an independent validation cohort made up of about 20 hyperthyroidism patients plus 17 patients who later progressed to ophthalmopathy. The roughly 91 discovery patients were randomly split 7:3 into training and test sets. Thyroid tissue and blood T-cell repertoires from about six Graves' hyperthyroidism patients were also compared in the study. Once sampling was done, hyperthyroidism patients were given methimazole at a starting dose of 30 mg daily, whereas ophthalmopathy patients were given high-dose intravenous methylprednisolone. The paper reports TCR Vbeta CDR3 sequencing of approximately 130 peripheral blood samples: fewer than 50 ophthalmopathy, fewer than 80 hyperthyroidism and around 17 progressor patients.

The TCR beta CDR3 regions were amplified from RNA transcripts. For the first round of RT-PCR on the TCR CDR3, the HTBI primer set was used together with the Qiagen OneStep RT-PCR kit. The libraries were constructed in a second round of multiplex PCR and then size-selected and purified. The libraries were sequenced on an Illumina HiSeq2000 using paired-end 100 bp reads. On the study's bioinformatics: SOAPnuke was used to process the raw data, throwing out any read that contained adapters or uncalled bases, had a mean Phred below 15, or lacked an exact constant-primer or identifier match. COPE v1.2.5 was used to merge the high-quality paired reads, and each unique nucleotide sequence was defined as a clonotype. MiTCR v1.1 was used to align the clonotypes against IMGT TRBV, TRBD and TRBJ reference segments. Only V-J combinations with frequency above 0.0001, covering about 99% of repertoires, were analysed. The TCS score was defined as F50 (clonal expansion) divided by E x V (chaos), with BLOSUM62-based TCRdist calculated between CDR3 peptides within each V-J. Welch's t-statistics and random forest reduced fewer than 600 V-J features to 13, which were used in a naive Bayes classifier (R e1071). Using fastp at Q25 and MiXCR, TCRdb reprocessed the public reads and kept productive beta chains. Every distinct CDR3 protein forms one entry, paired with its most common genes and DNA. It is TCRdb's table, rather than the study itself, that gives the V and J calls and clone size. The sample table contains 300,000 to 450,000 distinct CDR3 sequences; only one count was recorded for around a sixth of them. Of the sample, around a quarter falls within the top ten clones.

Hyperthyroidism patients were aged 18 to 65 years and newly diagnosed, with disease duration of less than 2 months. The study excluded patients with uncontrolled infections, other autoimmune diseases, pregnancy or lactation. Clinical symptoms, serum thyroxine and TRAb, thyroid ultrasound, and orbital computed tomography formed the basis for the diagnoses. Blood from progressor patients was drawn when they were first diagnosed with hyperthyroidism, before any ophthalmopathy symptoms appeared. PBMCs were isolated from 7.5 to 10 ml of fresh peripheral blood by Ficoll-Paque density gradient centrifugation. Progressor patients were initially diagnosed with Graves' hyperthyroidism and developed ophthalmopathy during follow-up. Total RNA was extracted using Trizol reagent, and RNA quality was assessed on an Agilent 2100 Bioanalyzer. A word on this clonotype: The antigen this receptor binds is unknown. Qualities for individual bases were not recorded, and no much larger clone is one base off.

Overall study outcomes, separate from this receptor: Most expanded thyroid clonotypes (frequency above 0.001) were also detected in blood, suggesting blood repertoires may reflect thyroid immune responses. A model built on a 13 V-J signature distinguished ophthalmopathy from stable hyperthyroidism, reaching around 87% sensitivity and about 81% specificity in cross-validation and 80%/75% in testing. No statistical method was used to set the sample size in advance, and investigators knew the group allocation. In validation, the model predicted progression to ophthalmopathy a median of roughly 6.2 months before onset, with roughly 70% sensitivity and around 76% specificity.

For this chain, trimming is 5 bases at the V end and 3 bases at the J end, and the number of junction bases without a gene match is 4. Measured from the cysteine to the phenylalanine, the CDR3 is 14 residues long. The read is trimmed to its CDR3 DNA, 42 bases read in frame from base 1. CDR1 MGHDK and CDR2 SYGVNS are derived from the germline V gene. The origin of this receptor is a woman under 30 with Graves' hyperthyroidism that later progressed to Graves' ophthalmopathy. This chain is built from TRBV25-1 and TRBJ2-1; 7 bases in the junction line up with TRBD2. Sample: blood. The bases read TGTGCCAGCAGTAGGAGCGGGGACTACAATGAGCAGTTCTTC. It is translated as CASSRSGDYNEQFF. Full variable domain (CDR3 extended with the reference TRBV25-1 and TRBJ2-1 proteins): EADIYQTPRYLVIGTGKKITLECSQTMGHDKMYWYQQDPGMELHLIHYSYGVNSTEKGDLSSESTVSRIRTEHFPLTLESARPSHTSQYLCASSRSGDYNEQFFGPGTRLTVL.